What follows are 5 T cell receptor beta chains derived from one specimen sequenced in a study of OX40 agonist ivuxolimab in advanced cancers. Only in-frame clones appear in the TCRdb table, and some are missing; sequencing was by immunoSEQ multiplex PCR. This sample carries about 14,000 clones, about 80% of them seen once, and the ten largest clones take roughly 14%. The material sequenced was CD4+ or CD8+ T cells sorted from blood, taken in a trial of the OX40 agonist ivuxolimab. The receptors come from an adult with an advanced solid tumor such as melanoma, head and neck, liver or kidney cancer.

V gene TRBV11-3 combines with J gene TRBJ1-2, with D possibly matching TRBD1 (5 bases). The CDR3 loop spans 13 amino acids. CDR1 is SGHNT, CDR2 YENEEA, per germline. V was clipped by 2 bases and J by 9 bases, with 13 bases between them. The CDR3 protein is CASSLWDQESYTF. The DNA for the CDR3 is TGTGCCAGCAGCTTATGGGACCAAGAAAGCTACACCTTC.

The CDR3 DNA sequence: TGTGCCAGCAGCTTGGTGACTAAAGAGACCCAGTACTTC. Protein sequence: CASSLVTKETQYF. This sequence joins TRBV5-6 and TRBJ2-5, with TRBD2 as a possible D gene (5 bases). CDR1 is SGHDT and CDR2 is YYEEEE in the germline V gene. V lost 0 bases and J 3 bases, leaving 6 bases between the germline ends. This CDR3 region has 13 residues.

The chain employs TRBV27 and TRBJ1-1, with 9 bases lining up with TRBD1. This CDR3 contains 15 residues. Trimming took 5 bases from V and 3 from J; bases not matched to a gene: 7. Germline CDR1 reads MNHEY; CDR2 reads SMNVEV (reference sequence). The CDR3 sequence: CASSGGQGFHTEAFF. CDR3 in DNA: TGTGCCAGCAGTGGTGGACAGGGGTTTCACACTGAAGCTTTCTTT.

The CDR3 DNA sequence: TGTGCCAGCAGCGTAGACGGACAAGGTTATCAGCCCCAGCATTTT. Protein sequence: CASSVDGQGYQPQHF. V gene TRBV9 combines with J gene TRBJ1-5; a possible D gene is TRBD1 (5 bases). The CDR3 totals 15 residues. V gave up 0 bases and J gave up 5 bases, with 12 bases separating them. CDR1 SGDLS and CDR2 YYNGEE come from the germline V gene.

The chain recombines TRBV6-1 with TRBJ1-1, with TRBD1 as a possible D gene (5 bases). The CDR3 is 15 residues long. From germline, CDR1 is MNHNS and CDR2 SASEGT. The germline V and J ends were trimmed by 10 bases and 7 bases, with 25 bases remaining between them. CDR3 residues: CATDGEELITGEAFF. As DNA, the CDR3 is TGTGCCACCGATGGGGAGGAATTAATTACAGGTGAAGCTTTCTTT.